This T cell receptor (beta chain) emerged from a study of T cells after yellow fever vaccination. Study-wide background: The fractions with low cell numbers were processed using SMART-Seq v4 Ultra Low Input.

The CDR3 runs 16 residues. Germline CDR1 and CDR2: MNHEY and SMNVEV (reference sequence). V gave up 2 bases and J gave up 3 bases, with 13 bases separating them. TCRdb itself ran the 5' RACE reads through MiXCR, one entry per CDR3 protein. The sample comprises some 120,000 distinct CDR3 sequences, more than 7.5% of which are singletons, and around 25% rests with the top ten. Sequenced material: CD8+ T cells sorted from PBMCs, taken 45 days after the yellow fever booster vaccination. The chain recombines TRBV27 with TRBJ2-2; D is possibly TRBD1 or TRBD2 (6 bases each). The receptor comes from a man aged 25-40 years who received the YFV17D yellow fever vaccine. The DNA of the CDR3 is TGTGCCAGCAGTTTAGGGGGCGGGACACACACCGGGGAGCTGTTTTTT. Translation: CASSLGGGTHTGELFF.